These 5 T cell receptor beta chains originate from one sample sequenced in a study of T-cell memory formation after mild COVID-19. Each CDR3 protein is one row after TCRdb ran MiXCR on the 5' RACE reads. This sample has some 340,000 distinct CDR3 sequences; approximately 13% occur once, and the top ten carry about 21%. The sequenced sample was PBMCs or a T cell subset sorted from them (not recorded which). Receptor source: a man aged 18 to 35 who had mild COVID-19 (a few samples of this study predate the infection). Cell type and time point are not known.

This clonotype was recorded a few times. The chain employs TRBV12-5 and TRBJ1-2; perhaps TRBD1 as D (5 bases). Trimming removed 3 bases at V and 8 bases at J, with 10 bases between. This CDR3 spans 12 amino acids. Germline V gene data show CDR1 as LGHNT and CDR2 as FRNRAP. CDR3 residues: CASGFSGYGYTF. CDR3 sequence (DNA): TGTGCTAGTGGTTTTTCAGGGTACGGCTACACCTTC.

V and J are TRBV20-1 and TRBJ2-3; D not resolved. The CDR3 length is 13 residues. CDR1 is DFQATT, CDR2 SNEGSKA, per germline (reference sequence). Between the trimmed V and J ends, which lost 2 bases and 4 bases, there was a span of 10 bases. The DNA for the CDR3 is TGCAGTGCTAGAATGATCGCCGCAGATACGCAGTATTTT. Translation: CSARMIAADTQYF.

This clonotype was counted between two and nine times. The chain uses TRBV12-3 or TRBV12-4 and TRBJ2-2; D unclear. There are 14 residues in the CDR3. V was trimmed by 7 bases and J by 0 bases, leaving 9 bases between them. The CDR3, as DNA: TGTGCCAGCACCCCCCTTACGAACACCGGGGAGCTGTTTTTT. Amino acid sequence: CASTPLTNTGELFF.

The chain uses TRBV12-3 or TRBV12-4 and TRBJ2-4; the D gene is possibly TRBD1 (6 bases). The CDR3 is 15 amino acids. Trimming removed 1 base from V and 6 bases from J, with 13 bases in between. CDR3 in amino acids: CASSLGDGRGNIQYF. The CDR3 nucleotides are TGTGCCAGCAGTTTAGGGGACGGCAGGGGAAACATTCAGTACTTC.

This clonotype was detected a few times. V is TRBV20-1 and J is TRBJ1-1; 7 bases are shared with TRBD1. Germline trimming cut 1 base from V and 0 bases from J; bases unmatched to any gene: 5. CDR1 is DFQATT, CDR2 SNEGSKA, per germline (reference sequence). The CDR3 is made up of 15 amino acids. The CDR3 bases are TGCAGTGCTAGAGGACAGGGAAATCTGAACACTGAAGCTTTCTTT. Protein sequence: CSARGQGNLNTEAFF.